This T cell receptor beta chain derives from a study of shared clonotypes between healthy human individuals. Clones were sequenced by immunoSEQ multiplex PCR, and TCRdb holds only the in-frame ones, with some missing. The sample yields some 1.1 million clones, around three quarters seen once. CDR3 length equals 14 residues. Trimming shortened V by 2 bases and J by 12 bases, and 16 bases separated the two germline ends. In germline, CDR1 is KGHSH, CDR2 LQKENI. J is TRBJ1-4 and V is TRBV18, with D unclear. Input material: memory CD4+ T cells from PBMCs. Subset meaning: CD45RA-negative fraction. The receptor was isolated from a man in his late teens or twenties in good health. Some clones in this sample may be carry-over from other donors' samples. The CDR3 DNA sequence: TGTGCCAGCTCACCAGTCGGTCAGCGGGAAGAACTGTTTTTT. It encodes CASSPVGQREELFF.